This T cell receptor (beta chain) was identified in a study of T cell responses to AZD1222 COVID-19 vaccine. Study details: Researchers grouped second doses given at about 4 or about 12 weeks into one pool. Study findings and constraints: Donors, mostly white British, included more females; clonal diversity was possibly underestimated. Dominant CD4 TCR responses targeted spike regions 160-218 and 743-854. Unmutated variant regions reportedly attract nearly half of all spike-specific TCRs.

CDR1 and CDR2 (germline): SGHAT, FQNNGV. The CDR3 is 15 amino acids. V lost 7 bases to trimming and J lost 0 bases, with 15 bases between them. Sequencing was performed with immunoSEQ multiplex PCR; in TCRdb, only in-frame clones are kept and a portion is missing. In the table there are over 90,000 clones, about 85% of which are singletons. The sample holds a few counts of this clone. The antigen remains unidentified. The source of this sequence is an adult in good health. Material: peripheral blood, obtained on day 0 of AZD1222 vaccination. The chain carries TRBV11-2 and TRBJ1-2; D ambiguous. The CDR3 region is CASTSFRLANYGYTF. The CDR3 DNA reads TGTGCCAGCACCTCTTTTAGACTAGCTAACTATGGCTACACCTTC.